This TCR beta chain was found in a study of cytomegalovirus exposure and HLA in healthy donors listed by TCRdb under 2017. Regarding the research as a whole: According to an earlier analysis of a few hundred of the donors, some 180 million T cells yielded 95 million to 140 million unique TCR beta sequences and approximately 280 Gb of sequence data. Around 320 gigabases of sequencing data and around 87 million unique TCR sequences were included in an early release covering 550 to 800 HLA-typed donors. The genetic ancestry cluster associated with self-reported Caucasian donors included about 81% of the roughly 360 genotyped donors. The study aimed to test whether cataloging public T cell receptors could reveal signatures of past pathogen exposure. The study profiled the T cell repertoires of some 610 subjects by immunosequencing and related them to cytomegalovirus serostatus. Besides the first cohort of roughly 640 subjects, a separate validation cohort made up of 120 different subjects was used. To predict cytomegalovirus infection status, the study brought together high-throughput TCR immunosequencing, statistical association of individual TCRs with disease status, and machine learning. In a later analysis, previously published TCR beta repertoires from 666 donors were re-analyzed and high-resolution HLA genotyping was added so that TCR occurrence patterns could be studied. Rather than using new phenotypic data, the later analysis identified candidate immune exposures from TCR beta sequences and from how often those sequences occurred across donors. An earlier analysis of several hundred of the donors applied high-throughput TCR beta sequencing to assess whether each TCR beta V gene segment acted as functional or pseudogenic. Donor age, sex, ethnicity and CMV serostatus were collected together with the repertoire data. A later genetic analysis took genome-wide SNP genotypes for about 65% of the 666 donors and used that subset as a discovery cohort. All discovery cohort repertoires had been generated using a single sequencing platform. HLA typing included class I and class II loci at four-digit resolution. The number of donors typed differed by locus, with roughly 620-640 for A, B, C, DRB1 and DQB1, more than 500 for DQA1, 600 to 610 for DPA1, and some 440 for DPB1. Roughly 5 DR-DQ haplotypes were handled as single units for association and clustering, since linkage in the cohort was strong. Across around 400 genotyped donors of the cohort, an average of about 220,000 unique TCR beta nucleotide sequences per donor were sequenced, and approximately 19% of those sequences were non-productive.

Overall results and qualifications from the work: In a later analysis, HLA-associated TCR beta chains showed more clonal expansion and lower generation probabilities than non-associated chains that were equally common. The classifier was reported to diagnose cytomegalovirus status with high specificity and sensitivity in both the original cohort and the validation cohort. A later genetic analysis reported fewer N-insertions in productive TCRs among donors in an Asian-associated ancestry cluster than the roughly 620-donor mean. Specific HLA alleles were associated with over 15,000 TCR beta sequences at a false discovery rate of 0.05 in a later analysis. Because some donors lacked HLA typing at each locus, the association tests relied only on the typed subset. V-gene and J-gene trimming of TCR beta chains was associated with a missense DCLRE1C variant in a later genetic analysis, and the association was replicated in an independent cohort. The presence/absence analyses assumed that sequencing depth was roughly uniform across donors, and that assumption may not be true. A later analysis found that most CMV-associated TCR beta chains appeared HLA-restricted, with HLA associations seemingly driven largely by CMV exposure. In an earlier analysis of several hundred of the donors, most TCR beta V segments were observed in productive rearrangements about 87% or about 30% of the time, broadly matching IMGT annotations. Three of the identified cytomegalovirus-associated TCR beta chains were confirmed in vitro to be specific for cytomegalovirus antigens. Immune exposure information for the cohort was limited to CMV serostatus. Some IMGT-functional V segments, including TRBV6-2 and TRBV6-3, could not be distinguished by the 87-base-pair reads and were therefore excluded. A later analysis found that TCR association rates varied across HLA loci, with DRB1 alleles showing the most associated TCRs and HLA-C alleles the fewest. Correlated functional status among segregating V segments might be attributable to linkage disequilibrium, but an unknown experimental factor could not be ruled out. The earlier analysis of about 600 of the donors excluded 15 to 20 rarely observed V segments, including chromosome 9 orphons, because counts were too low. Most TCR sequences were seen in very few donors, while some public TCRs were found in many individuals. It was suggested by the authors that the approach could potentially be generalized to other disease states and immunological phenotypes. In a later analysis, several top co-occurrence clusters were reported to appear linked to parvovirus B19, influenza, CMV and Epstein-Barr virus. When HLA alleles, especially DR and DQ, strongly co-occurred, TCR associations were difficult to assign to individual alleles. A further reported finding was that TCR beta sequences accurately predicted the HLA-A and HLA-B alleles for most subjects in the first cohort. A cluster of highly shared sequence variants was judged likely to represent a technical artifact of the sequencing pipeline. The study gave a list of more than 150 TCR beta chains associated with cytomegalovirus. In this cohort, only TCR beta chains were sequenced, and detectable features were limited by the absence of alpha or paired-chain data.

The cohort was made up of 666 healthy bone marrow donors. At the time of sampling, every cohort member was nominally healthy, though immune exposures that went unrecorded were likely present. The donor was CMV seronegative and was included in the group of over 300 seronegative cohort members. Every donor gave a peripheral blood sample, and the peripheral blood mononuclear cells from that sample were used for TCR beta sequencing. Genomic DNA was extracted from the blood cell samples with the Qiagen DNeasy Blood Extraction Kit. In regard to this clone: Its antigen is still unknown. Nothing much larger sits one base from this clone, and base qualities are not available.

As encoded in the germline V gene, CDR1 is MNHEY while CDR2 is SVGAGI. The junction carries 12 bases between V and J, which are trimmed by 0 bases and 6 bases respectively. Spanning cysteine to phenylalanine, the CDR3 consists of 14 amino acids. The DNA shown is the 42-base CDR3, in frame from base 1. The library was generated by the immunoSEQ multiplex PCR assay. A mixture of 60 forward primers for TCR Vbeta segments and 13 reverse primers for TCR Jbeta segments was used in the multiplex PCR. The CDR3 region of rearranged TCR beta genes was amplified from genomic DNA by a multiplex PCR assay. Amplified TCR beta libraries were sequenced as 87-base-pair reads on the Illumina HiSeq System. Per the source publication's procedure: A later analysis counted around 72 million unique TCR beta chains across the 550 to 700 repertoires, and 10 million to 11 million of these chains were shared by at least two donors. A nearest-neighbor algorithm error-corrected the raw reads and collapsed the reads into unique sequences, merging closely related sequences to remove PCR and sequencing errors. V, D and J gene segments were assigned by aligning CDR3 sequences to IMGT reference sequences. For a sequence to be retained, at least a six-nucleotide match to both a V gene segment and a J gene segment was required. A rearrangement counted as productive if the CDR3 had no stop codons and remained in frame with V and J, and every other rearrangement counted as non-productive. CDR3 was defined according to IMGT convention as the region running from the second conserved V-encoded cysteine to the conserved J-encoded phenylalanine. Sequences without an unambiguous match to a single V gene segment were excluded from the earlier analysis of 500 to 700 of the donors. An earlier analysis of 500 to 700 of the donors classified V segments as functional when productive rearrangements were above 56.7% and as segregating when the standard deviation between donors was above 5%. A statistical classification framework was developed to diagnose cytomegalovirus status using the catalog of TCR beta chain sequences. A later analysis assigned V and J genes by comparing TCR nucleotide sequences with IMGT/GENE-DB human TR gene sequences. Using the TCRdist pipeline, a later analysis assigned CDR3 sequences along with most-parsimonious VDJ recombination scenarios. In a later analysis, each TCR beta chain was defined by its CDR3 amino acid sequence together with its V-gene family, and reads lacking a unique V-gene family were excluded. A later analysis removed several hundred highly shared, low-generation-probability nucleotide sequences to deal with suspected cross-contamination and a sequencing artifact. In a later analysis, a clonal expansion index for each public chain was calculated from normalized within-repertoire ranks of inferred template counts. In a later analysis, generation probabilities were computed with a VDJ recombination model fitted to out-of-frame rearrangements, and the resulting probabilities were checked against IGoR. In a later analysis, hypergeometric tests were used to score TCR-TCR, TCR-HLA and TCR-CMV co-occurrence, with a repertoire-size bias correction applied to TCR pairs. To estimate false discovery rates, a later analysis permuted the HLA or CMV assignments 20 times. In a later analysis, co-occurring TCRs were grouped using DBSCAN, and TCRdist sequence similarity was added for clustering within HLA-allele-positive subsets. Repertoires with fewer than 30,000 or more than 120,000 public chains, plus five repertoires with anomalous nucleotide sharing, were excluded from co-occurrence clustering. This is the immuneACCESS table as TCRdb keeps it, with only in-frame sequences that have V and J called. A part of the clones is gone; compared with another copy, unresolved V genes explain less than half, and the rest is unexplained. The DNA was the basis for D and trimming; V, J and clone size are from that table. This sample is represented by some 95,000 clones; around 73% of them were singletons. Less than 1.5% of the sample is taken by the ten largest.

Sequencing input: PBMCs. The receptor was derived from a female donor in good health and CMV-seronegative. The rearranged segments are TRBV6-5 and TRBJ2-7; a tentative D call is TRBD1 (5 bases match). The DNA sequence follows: TGTGCCAGCAGTTACTCGTCAGGGTCTCGCGAGCAGTACTTC. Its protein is CASSYSSGSREQYF.